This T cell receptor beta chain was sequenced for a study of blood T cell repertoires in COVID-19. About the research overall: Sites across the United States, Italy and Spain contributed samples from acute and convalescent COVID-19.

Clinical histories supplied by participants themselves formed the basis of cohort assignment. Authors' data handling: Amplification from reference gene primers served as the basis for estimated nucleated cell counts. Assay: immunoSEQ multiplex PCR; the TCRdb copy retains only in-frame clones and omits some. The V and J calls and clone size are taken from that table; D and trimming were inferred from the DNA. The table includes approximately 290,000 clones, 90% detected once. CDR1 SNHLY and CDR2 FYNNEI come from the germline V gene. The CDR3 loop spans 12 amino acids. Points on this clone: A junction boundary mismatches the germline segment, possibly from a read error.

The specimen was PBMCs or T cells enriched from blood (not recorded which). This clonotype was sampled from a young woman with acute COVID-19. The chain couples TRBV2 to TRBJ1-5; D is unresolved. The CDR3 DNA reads TGTGCCAGCGGTGACATTTATCAGCCCCAGCATTTT. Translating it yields CASGDIYQPQHF.